Presented here are 27 T cell receptor beta chains from one specimen sequenced in a study of T cells after somatic rescue of genetic block. Clones were read by immunoSEQ multiplex PCR, and TCRdb kept only the in-frame ones, dropping some. Found here are about 63,000 clones, about 90% of them singletons; the top ten hold about 2.9%. The sequenced sample was peripheral blood mononuclear cells (PBMCs). The receptors shown here come from a man aged 35 to 55.

The V gene is TRBV30, the J gene TRBJ2-5; 9 nucleotides agree with TRBD1. J was trimmed by 9 bases and V by 1 base; bases with no gene match: 3. The germline CDR1 and CDR2 sequences are GTSNPN and SVGIG (reference sequence). This CDR3 spans 12 amino acids. The chain's CDR3 is CAWSGDREPQYF. The DNA for the CDR3 is TGTGCCTGGAGTGGGGACAGGGAACCCCAGTACTTC.

This clone was observed once. The rearrangement joins TRBV11-2 to TRBJ1-4; 9 bases map to TRBD1. Germline values: CDR1 SGHAT, CDR2 FQNNGV. The V and J ends lost 5 bases and 3 bases, in that order; junction bases with no gene match: 7. The CDR3 loop spans 16 amino acids. The CDR3 bases are TGTGCCAGCAGCGTGACAGGGGGTCGAGCTAATGAAAAACTGTTTTTT. Its translation is CASSVTGGRANEKLFF.

This clone was seen a single time. This chain uses TRBV7-8 with TRBJ2-3, with 8 bases identical to TRBD2. Germline lookup yields CDR1 SGHVS and CDR2 FQNEAQ. The V segment lost 5 bases and the J segment 2 bases; nucleotides outside the gene matches: 21. The length of the CDR3 is 20 residues. This chain's CDR3 is CASSPSLAGQTSVSTDTQYF. As DNA, the CDR3 is TGTGCCAGCAGCCCTAGCCTGGCAGGCCAGACTAGCGTGTCCACAGATACGCAGTATTTT.

This clone was counted once. The chain employs TRBV18 and TRBJ2-7; TRBD2 might be the D (6 bases). The CDR3 is 14 amino acids. Per the germline V gene, CDR1 is KGHSH and CDR2 is LQKENI. V was clipped by 3 bases and J by 1 base, with 10 bases between them. The CDR3 nucleotides read TGTGCCAGCTCACCGGGGGGAGGTTCCTACGAGCAGTACTTC. Its protein product is CASSPGGGSYEQYF.

The chain employs TRBV6-6 and TRBJ1-4; D call uncertain. The CDR3 covers 13 residues. V lost 2 bases to trimming and J lost 4 bases, with 5 bases between them. Germline CDR1 and CDR2: MNHNY and SVGAGI (reference sequence). The CDR3 loop reads CASSYTGNEKLFF. CDR3 nucleotide sequence: TGTGCCAGCAGTTACACGGGTAATGAAAAACTGTTTTTT.

The rearrangement uses TRBV7-2 and TRBJ2-5; possibly TRBD1 for D (6 bases). V lost 6 bases and J lost 5, with 16 bases in between. The CDR3 length is 14 residues. Germline assignment: CDR1 SGHTA and CDR2 FQGNSA. Here the CDR3 DNA reads TGTGCCAGCAGAGAGACAGGCTTGGGGGAGACCCAGTACTTC. As protein: CASRETGLGETQYF.

The V and J genes are TRBV10-1 and TRBJ2-5; D possibly uses TRBD1 or TRBD2 (6 bases each). In germline, CDR1 is WNHNN, CDR2 SYGVQD (reference sequence). The CDR3 length is 13 residues. With 3 bases removed from V and 4 bases from J, the gap between germline ends came to 9 bases. CDR3 region: CASSEGGSETQYF. The CDR3 DNA reads TGCGCCAGCAGTGAAGGGGGGTCAGAGACCCAGTACTTC.

The V call is TRBV2, the J call TRBJ2-2; 10 bases align to TRBD2. Germline CDR1 SNHLY, CDR2 FYNNEI. V lost 10 bases and J lost 4; bases outside the gene matches: 9. The CDR3 consists of 15 residues. CDR3 bases: TGTGCCACCCGCCTAGCGGGAGTGGGCACCGGGGAGCTGTTTTTT. Amino acid sequence: CATRLAGVGTGELFF.

This clone has a single count. The rearrangement links TRBV19 to TRBJ2-3; 7 bases agree with TRBD2. The CDR3 is made up of 14 amino acids. Per germline, CDR1 LNHDA and CDR2 SQIVND (reference sequence). Losses at the gene ends were 7 bases for V and 0 bases for J; bases not matched to a gene: 4. The CDR3 DNA reads as TGTGCCAGTACCGGACTAGTCAGCACAGATACGCAGTATTTT. This codes for CASTGLVSTDTQYF. Variable domain in full (rest from reference TRBV19 and TRBJ2-3): DGGITQSPKYLFRKEGQNVTLSCEQNLNHDAMYWYRQDPGQGLRLIYYSQIVNDFQKGDIAEGYSVSREKKESFPLTVTSAQKNPTAFYLCASTGLVSTDTQYFGPGTRLTVL.

The chain links TRBV5-1 to TRBJ2-5; the D gene could be TRBD1 or TRBD2 (6 bases each). Trimming pared 2 bases from V and 4 bases from J, leaving 9 bases between. This CDR3 is 13 amino acids long. CDR1 is SGHRS and CDR2 is YFSETQ in the germline V gene. For the CDR3, the DNA is TGCGCCAGCAGCTTTGGGGGGCCAGAGACCCAGTACTTC. Its translation is CASSFGGPETQYF. The full variable domain, completed using reference TRBV5-1 and TRBJ2-5, is KAGVTQTPRYLIKTRGQQVTLSCSPISGHRSVSWYQQTPGQGLQFLFEYFSETQRNKGNFPGRFSGRQFSNSRSEMNVSTLELGDSALYLCASSFGGPETQYFGPGTRLLVL.

V usage is TRBV14 and J usage is TRBJ2-2; TRBD2 aligns across 8 bases. V dropped 4 bases and J dropped 4; count of bases not matched to a gene: 2. Per the germline V gene, CDR1 is SGHDN and CDR2 is FVKESK. This CDR3 contains 14 residues. The CDR3 DNA is TGTGCCAGCAGCCCGGGAGGGGGCACCGGGGAGCTGTTTTTT. Protein product: CASSPGGGTGELFF.

The CDR3 nucleotides read TGTGCCAGCAGCCCGGCGGGACAGGGAGCCTACGAGCAGTACTTC. Translating gives CASSPAGQGAYEQYF. The rearrangement joins TRBV13 to TRBJ2-7; TRBD1 matches 9 bases. The CDR3 runs to 15 residues. The germline V gene has CDR1 PRHDT and CDR2 FYEKMQ (reference sequence). J gave up 2 bases and V 5 bases, and 7 bases lay outside the gene matches.

The rearrangement links TRBV28 to TRBJ2-7; no definite D call. The CDR3 runs 13 residues. Germline V gives CDR1 MDHEN, CDR2 SYDVKM. Trimming shortened V by 3 bases and J by 3 bases, and 9 bases separated the two germline ends. CDR3 amino acids: CASSFPNSYEQYF. Written as DNA, the CDR3 is TGTGCCAGCAGTTTCCCTAACAGCTACGAGCAGTACTTC.

This sequence joins TRBV6-6 and TRBJ1-5; 7 nucleotides match TRBD1. The CDR3 sequence is 14 residues long. Germline lookup yields CDR1 MNHNY and CDR2 SVGAGI (reference sequence). V shed 2 bases, J shed 5 bases, and the junction held 3 bases outside the gene matches. In nucleotides, the CDR3 is TGTGCCAGCAGTTACCGGGACAGAGATCAGCCCCAGCATTTT. Protein sequence: CASSYRDRDQPQHF.

The chain employs TRBV12-5 and TRBJ1-1, with D unresolved. This CDR3 is built from 12 residues. Germline V gene sequence: CDR1 LGHNT, CDR2 FRNRAP. The V end lost 1 base, the J end lost 4 bases, and 4 bases lay between the germline ends. The CDR3 DNA reads TGTGCTAGTGGTTTGGCGGTCACTGAAGCTTTCTTT. As protein: CASGLAVTEAFF.

The rearrangement joins TRBV11-2 to TRBJ2-3; 8 nucleotides line up with TRBD2. The V gene end was trimmed by 0 bases and the J gene end by 1 base; junction bases not matched to a gene: 6. This CDR3 is 17 amino acids long. The germline gives CDR1 SGHAT, CDR2 FQNNGV. The CDR3 nucleotides read TGTGCCAGCAGCTTAGATCGCGGGACTAGAGGCACAGATACGCAGTATTTT. It codes for CASSLDRGTRGTDTQYF. Together with reference TRBV11-2 and TRBJ2-3, the CDR3 gives the full variable domain: EAGVAQSPRYKIIEKRQSVAFWCNPISGHATLYWYQQILGQGPKLLIQFQNNGVVDDSQLPKDRFSAERLKGVDSTLKIQPAKLEDSAVYLCASSLDRGTRGTDTQYFGPGTRLTVL.

The genes are TRBV27 and TRBJ2-7, with 8 nucleotides matching TRBD2. V shed 4 bases, J shed 7 bases, and the junction held 15 bases outside the gene matches. Germline V gene data show CDR1 as MNHEY and CDR2 as SMNVEV (reference sequence). The CDR3 totals 16 residues. The CDR3 loop reads CASSYLPGLGPGEQYF. The DNA of the CDR3 is TGTGCCAGCAGTTACCTTCCGGGACTAGGTCCGGGTGAGCAGTACTTC.

The V call is TRBV4-1, the J call TRBJ2-2; tentatively, D is TRBD2 (6 bases). The CDR3 length is 15 residues. V lost 6 bases, J lost 6 bases, and 17 bases lay in between. CDR1 MGHRA and CDR2 YSYEKL come from the germline V gene. CDR3 DNA sequence: TGCGCCAGCAGACACACCGGGAGTAGGTCCGGGGAGCTGTTTTTT. Translation: CASRHTGSRSGELFF.

The chain joins TRBV5-6 to TRBJ1-1, with unresolved D. Trimming took 2 bases from V and 3 from J, leaving 11 bases between them. The CDR3 loop spans 14 amino acids. The germline V gene has CDR1 SGHDT and CDR2 YYEEEE. This CDR3 is CASSFEQSYTEAFF. DNA of the CDR3: TGTGCCAGCAGCTTTGAACAGTCTTACACTGAAGCTTTCTTT. Full variable domain (remainder filled in from reference TRBV5-6 and TRBJ1-1): DAGVTQSPTHLIKTRGQQVTLRCSPKSGHDTVSWYQQALGQGPQFIFQYYEEEERQRGNFPDRFSGHQFPNYSSELNVNALLLGDSALYLCASSFEQSYTEAFFGQGTRLTVV.

The gene calls are TRBV5-1 and TRBJ1-1; D is possibly TRBD1 (6 bases). V lost 4 bases and J 4 bases, leaving 11 bases between the germline ends. The CDR3 is 13 amino acids. Germline V gene data show CDR1 as SGHRS and CDR2 as YFSETQ. The CDR3 DNA sequence: TGCGCCAGCAGCGAACAGGGAGGCACTGAAGCTTTCTTT. It translates to CASSEQGGTEAFF.

This sequence joins TRBV28 and TRBJ2-5, with D perhaps matching TRBD2 (6 bases). V shed 3 bases and J shed 5 bases, with 16 bases lying between them. Germline CDR1 is MDHEN and CDR2 is SYDVKM. CDR3 length equals 15 residues. CDR3 sequence: CASSFGGTSGETQYF. DNA for the CDR3: TGTGCCAGCAGTTTTGGAGGGACCTCGGGGGAGACCCAGTACTTC.

V gene TRBV4-3 combines with J gene TRBJ2-4; tentatively, D is TRBD2 (6 bases). Trimming removed 0 bases from V and 6 bases from J, with 24 bases in between. The CDR3 spans 19 residues. The germline gives CDR1 LGHNA, CDR2 YSLEER. As DNA, the CDR3 is TGCGCCAGCAGCCAAGAATCCAAGAGTGACGGGGGATATGCAAACATTCAGTACTTC. Translating gives CASSQESKSDGGYANIQYF.

The chain uses TRBV4-1 and TRBJ2-2, with D possibly being TRBD2 (5 bases). The length of the CDR3 is 17 residues. Germline-derived CDR1 and CDR2 are MGHRA and YSYEKL. Trimming stripped 0 bases from V and 7 bases from J, with 18 bases between. CDR3 in DNA: TGCGCCAGCAGCCAAGATCTTGCCCGGGTGGGAGACGGGGAGCTGTTTTTT. This gives the protein CASSQDLARVGDGELFF.

The genes are TRBV10-3 and TRBJ2-2, with 10 bases matching TRBD2. This CDR3 contains 17 residues. V shed 6 bases, J shed 2 bases, and the junction held 9 bases outside the gene matches. From germline, CDR1 is ENHRY and CDR2 SYGVKD. CDR3 sequence (DNA): TGTGCCATCAGCGCTCGGAGCGGGGGGGATAACACCGGGGAGCTGTTTTTT. Amino acids: CAISARSGGDNTGELFF.

On this clone: Because the CDR3 is missing its conserved closing phenylalanine or tryptophan, this is likely a read error. The limits of the CDR3 on the DNA are not certain, so only TCRdb's listed CDR3 is given. The chain recombines TRBV4-2 with TRBJ1-5. The germline gives CDR1 LGHNA, CDR2 YNFKEQ. The CDR3 totals 11 residues, both ends included. The chain's CDR3 is CASSQGDPKSM.

The V and J genes are TRBV2 and TRBJ2-3; maybe TRBD1 (5 bases). The germline V gene encodes CDR1 SNHLY and CDR2 FYNNEI. V was shortened by 8 bases and J by 3 bases, with 15 bases between the two germline ends. The CDR3 consists of 14 residues. The DNA of the CDR3 is TGTGCCAGCGCGCTGGAGACAGCAACAGATACGCAGTATTTT. This translates into CASALETATDTQYF.

V is TRBV19 and J is TRBJ2-1, with a tentative D call TRBD1 (5 bases). Trimming took off 4 bases at V and 7 bases at J, with 17 bases between the two ends. This CDR3 has 15 amino acids. Germline V gene lookup returns CDR1 LNHDA and CDR2 SQIVND (reference sequence). The CDR3 coding sequence is TGTGCCAGTAGTACAGGACAAACGGTAATGAATGAGCAGTTCTTC. It specifies CASSTGQTVMNEQFF.